These T cell receptor beta chains were read from a single sample in a study of molecular identifiers for immune sequencing clone quantification. TCRdb independently ran MiXCR on the PCR reads; one entry per CDR3 protein. The repertoire holds 460,000 or so distinct CDR3 sequences, with 20% to 25% as singletons. Sequencing was carried out using naive CD8+ T cells from blood, with Jurkat cell RNA spiked in. All receptors derive from a human donor in good health. Some libraries in this study had Jurkat cell RNA spiked in. CDR3s include the opening cysteine and the closing phenylalanine or tryptophan. The order of the fields is CDR3 DNA, CDR3 protein, V gene, D gene, clone size, J gene. A D gene is named only where the DNA matches it firmly. Where a row states a size, it is once, few, many or the class of an expanded clone; other rows omit it.

TGTGCCAGCAGTGCGTCCGGAAATAGCAATCAGCCCCAGCATTTT | CASSASGNSNQPQHF | TRBV2 | NA | many | TRBJ1-5
TGTGCCAGCAGACCCGCCGGGAGTATAAATCAGCCCCAGCATTTT | CASRPAGSINQPQHF | TRBV28 | NA | many | TRBJ1-5
TGCAGTGCTGAACCTGGATTAAGAAACAGAGAGCAGTACTTC | CSAEPGLRNREQYF | TRBV20-1 | NA | many | TRBJ2-7
TGTGCCTGCAGCATATCCGGGGGCCAGAGGACCGGGGAGCTGTTTTTT | CACSISGGQRTGELFF | TRBV12-3/TRBV12-4 | NA | NA | TRBJ2-2
TGTGCCAGCAGCTTAGCGGCGGGGACTAATGAAAAACTGTTTTTT | CASSLAAGTNEKLFF | TRBV7-9 | NA | many | TRBJ1-4
TGTGCCAGTAGTATCTCCACAGGGTTGAGTGGCACAGATACGCAGTATTTT | CASSISTGLSGTDTQYF | TRBV19 | NA | few | TRBJ2-3
TGTGCCAGCAGCTTAACCAACGGACTAGCGGATACGCAGTATTTT | CASSLTNGLADTQYF | TRBV7-2 | TRBD2 | NA | TRBJ2-3
TGCAGCGTTGATAGGCGAGGGGGCGGGGAGCAGTACTTC | CSVDRRGGGEQYF | TRBV29-1 | TRBD1 | many | TRBJ2-7
TGTGCCAGCAGCATTTATTTAGGGGACCAAGAGACCCAGTACTTC | CASSIYLGDQETQYF | TRBV7-9 | NA | NA | TRBJ2-5
TGCAGTGCTAGAGAATTGCAGCCCTACTCCTACGAGCAGTACTTC | CSARELQPYSYEQYF | TRBV20-1 | NA | many | TRBJ2-7
TGTGCCTGGACCGCAACGGGGACACTATTAGAGACCCAGTACTTC | CAWTATGTLLETQYF | TRBV30 | NA | many | TRBJ2-5
TGCGGCGCCCGGGGGACAGGTATCACCGGGGAGCTGTTTTTT | CGARGTGITGELFF | TRBV29-1 | TRBD1 | NA | TRBJ2-2
TGTGCCAGCAGCATCCGGGCCACCTCCTACGAGCAGTACTTC | CASSIRATSYEQYF | TRBV5-6 | NA | NA | TRBJ2-7
TGCAGTGCTAGAGACAGGCCCATCGATTTGAACACTGAAGCTTTCTTT | CSARDRPIDLNTEAFF | TRBV20-1 | NA | few | TRBJ1-1
TGTGCCAGCAGTTTAACAGCAGGGTTTGAAGCTTTCTTT | CASSLTAGFEAFF | TRBV27 | NA | few | TRBJ1-1
TGTGCCAGCAGGTCAAACCGGGACACGATGACCTACGAGCAGTACTTC | CASRSNRDTMTYEQYF | TRBV28 | NA | many | TRBJ2-7
TGTGCCAGTAGTAAAGTTCGAGGGGGCGCGTTCACTGAAGCTTTCTTT | CASSKVRGGAFTEAFF | TRBV19 | TRBD1 | few | TRBJ1-1
TGTGCCAGCAGCCTTGGACTAGCTCGGTACAATGAGCAGTTCTTC | CASSLGLARYNEQFF | TRBV7-9 | TRBD2 | NA | TRBJ2-1
TGTGCCAGCGGGAGTGGCGGGATATACGAGCAGTACTTC | CASGSGGIYEQYF | TRBV28 | NA | NA | TRBJ2-7
TGTGCCAGCAGCACGACTAGCTTTCCAGATACGCAGTATTTT | CASSTTSFPDTQYF | TRBV6-6 | TRBD2 | many | TRBJ2-3
TGTGCCAGCAGCCCGCTGCCTACCGGGACTAGCAGAACCTACAATGAGCAGTTCTTC | CASSPLPTGTSRTYNEQFF | TRBV4-2 | TRBD2 | few | TRBJ2-1
TGTGCCAGCAGTTTATTAGGCAGGGGTTACGAGCAGTACTTC | CASSLLGRGYEQYF | TRBV27 | NA | few | TRBJ2-7
TGTGCCAGCAGTTTGCCGACCGGCGGGGGTGACAATGAGCAGTTCTTC | CASSLPTGGGDNEQFF | TRBV27 | TRBD2 | NA | TRBJ2-1
TGTGCCAGCAGTTTCGACCTCTCCTACGAGCAGTACTTC | CASSFDLSYEQYF | TRBV12-3/TRBV12-4 | NA | few | TRBJ2-7
TGTGCCAGCAGCTTCCCGGGACAGGGCTTGGGAGATACGCAGTATTTT | CASSFPGQGLGDTQYF | TRBV7-2 | TRBD1 | many | TRBJ2-3
TGTGCCAGCAGTGTTCCGGGACAGGCACAGCCCCAGCATTTT | CASSVPGQAQPQHF | TRBV2 | TRBD1 | NA | TRBJ1-5
TGCGCCAGCAGCCAAGGGACTAGCGGCCCCTACGAGCAGTACTTC | CASSQGTSGPYEQYF | TRBV4-3 | TRBD2 | many | TRBJ2-7
TGTGCCACCAGTACGGGACAGTACAATGAGCAGTTCTTC | CATSTGQYNEQFF | TRBV24-1 | TRBD1 | NA | TRBJ2-1
TGCGCCAGCGGCCACTTCCAGAGCCCTAACTATGGCTACACCTTC | CASGHFQSPNYGYTF | TRBV4-1 | NA | NA | TRBJ1-2
TGTGCCAGCAGCCCCGACTGGTCCTCCTACGAGCAGTACTTC | CASSPDWSSYEQYF | TRBV28 | NA | many | TRBJ2-7
TGTGCCAGCCGGTCGGGGGGGAGTGTAGGCAATGAGCAGTTCTTC | CASRSGGSVGNEQFF | TRBV6-2/TRBV6-3 | TRBD2 | few | TRBJ2-1
TGTGCCAGTAGTAACCGGGACAGGGCCCCCTACGAGCAGTACTTC | CASSNRDRAPYEQYF | TRBV19 | TRBD1 | NA | TRBJ2-7
TGTGCCAGCAGCTCCGCCGGCGGGAGAAGCACAGATACGCAGTATTTT | CASSSAGGRSTDTQYF | TRBV13 | TRBD2 | many | TRBJ2-3
TGTGCCAGCAGTTACTCACTCTACAATGAGCAGTTCTTC | CASSYSLYNEQFF | TRBV6-5 | NA | many | TRBJ2-1
TGTGCCAGCAGCCCAGCGACGAATGAGCAGTTCTTC | CASSPATNEQFF | TRBV7-9 | NA | few | TRBJ2-1
TGCGCCAGCAGCTTGGAAGCTAGCCAAGCCTACGAGCAGTACTTC | CASSLEASQAYEQYF | TRBV5-1 | NA | few | TRBJ2-7
TGTGCCAGCAGCTTCACTAGCTACGAGCAGTACTTC | CASSFTSYEQYF | TRBV7-2 | NA | many | TRBJ2-7
TGCGCCAGCAGCCAAGATTCCCAGGGGAATCAGCCCCAGCATTTT | CASSQDSQGNQPQHF | TRBV4-1 | NA | many | TRBJ1-5
TGTGCCAGCAGCCAGGGTTATGACAGGGCCCACGAGCAGTACTTC | CASSQGYDRAHEQYF | TRBV14 | TRBD1 | many | TRBJ2-7
TGTGCCAGCAGTGATTTTTACGAGCAGTACTTC | CASSDFYEQYF | TRBV25-1 | NA | few | TRBJ2-7